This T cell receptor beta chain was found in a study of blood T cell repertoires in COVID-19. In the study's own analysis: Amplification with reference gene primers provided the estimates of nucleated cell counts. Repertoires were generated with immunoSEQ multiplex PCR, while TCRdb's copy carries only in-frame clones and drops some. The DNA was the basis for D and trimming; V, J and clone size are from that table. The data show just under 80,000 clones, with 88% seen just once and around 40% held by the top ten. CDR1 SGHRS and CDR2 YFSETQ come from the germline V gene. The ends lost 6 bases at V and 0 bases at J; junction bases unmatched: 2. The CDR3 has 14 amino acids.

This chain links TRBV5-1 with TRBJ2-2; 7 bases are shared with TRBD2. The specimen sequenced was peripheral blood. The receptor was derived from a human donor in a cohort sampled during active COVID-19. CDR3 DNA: TGCGCCAGCACTAGCGGTTCGAACACCGGGGAGCTGTTTTTT. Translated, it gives CASTSGSNTGELFF.